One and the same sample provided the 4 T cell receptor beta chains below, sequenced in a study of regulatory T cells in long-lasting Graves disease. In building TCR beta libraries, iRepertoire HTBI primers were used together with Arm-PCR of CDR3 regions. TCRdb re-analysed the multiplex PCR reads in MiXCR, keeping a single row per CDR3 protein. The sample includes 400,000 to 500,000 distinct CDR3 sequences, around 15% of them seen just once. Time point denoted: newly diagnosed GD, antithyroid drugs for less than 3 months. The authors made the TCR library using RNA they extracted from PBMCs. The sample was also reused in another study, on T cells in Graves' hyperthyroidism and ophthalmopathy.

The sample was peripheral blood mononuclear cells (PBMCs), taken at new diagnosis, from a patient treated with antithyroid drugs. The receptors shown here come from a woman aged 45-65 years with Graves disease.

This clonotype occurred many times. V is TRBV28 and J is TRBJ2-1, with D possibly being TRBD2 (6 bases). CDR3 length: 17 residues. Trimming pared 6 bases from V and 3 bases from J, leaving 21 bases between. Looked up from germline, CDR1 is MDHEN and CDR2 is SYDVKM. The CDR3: CASRPQALALDYNEQFF. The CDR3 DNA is TGTGCCAGCAGACCCCAAGCACTAGCTCTAGACTACAATGAGCAGTTCTTC.

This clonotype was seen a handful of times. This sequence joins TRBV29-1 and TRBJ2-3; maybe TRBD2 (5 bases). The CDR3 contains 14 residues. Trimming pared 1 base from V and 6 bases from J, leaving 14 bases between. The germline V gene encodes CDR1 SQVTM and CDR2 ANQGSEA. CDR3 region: CSVEARAVGDTQYF. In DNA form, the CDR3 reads TGCAGCGTTGAAGCTAGAGCGGTGGGGGATACGCAGTATTTT.

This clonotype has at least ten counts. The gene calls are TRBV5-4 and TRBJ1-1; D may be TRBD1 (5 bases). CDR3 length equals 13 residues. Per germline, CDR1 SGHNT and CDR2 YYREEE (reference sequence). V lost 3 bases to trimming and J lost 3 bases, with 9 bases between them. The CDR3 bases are TGTGCCAGCAGCTGGGGCCGGGACACTGAAGCTTTCTTT. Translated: CASSWGRDTEAFF. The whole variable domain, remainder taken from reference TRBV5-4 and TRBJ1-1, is ETGVTQSPTHLIKTRGQQVTLRCSSQSGHNTVSWYQQALGQGPQFIFQYYREEENGRGNFPPRFSGLQFPNYSSELNVNALELDDSALYLCASSWGRDTEAFFGQGTRLTVV.

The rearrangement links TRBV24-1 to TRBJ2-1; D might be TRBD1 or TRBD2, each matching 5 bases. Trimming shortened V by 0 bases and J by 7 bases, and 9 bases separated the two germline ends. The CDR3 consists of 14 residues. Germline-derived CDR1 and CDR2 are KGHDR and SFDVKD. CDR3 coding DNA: TGTGCCACCAGTGATTTGTGGGACCCAAATGAGCAGTTCTTC. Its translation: CATSDLWDPNEQFF.